These 31 T cell receptor beta chains came from one sample sequenced in a study of early T cells in non-severe SARS-CoV-2 infection. One entry per CDR3 protein results from TCRdb running MiXCR on the 5' RACE reads. The sample holds about 76,000 distinct CDR3 sequences, 11% seen once. Sequencing was carried out using whole blood. Receptor source: an adult who was a healthcare worker with PCR-confirmed SARS-CoV-2 infection or an uninfected control (not recorded which).

This clonotype has more than one count but fewer than ten. This chain joins TRBV6-1 and TRBJ2-7; TRBD2 aligns across 9 bases. CDR1 is MNHNS and CDR2 is SASEGT in the germline V gene. V gave up 7 bases and J gave up 2 bases; unmatched junction bases: 9. The CDR3 runs 15 residues. As DNA, the CDR3 is TGTGCCAGCACTTCGAGTAGCGGGGGTGCCTACGAGCAGTACTTC. Translated, it gives CASTSSSGGAYEQYF.

The chain recombines TRBV6-6 with TRBJ2-5; 7 bases fit TRBD2. J gave up 0 bases and V 2 bases, and 6 bases lay outside the gene matches. The CDR3 consists of 16 residues. Germline V gene sequence: CDR1 MNHNY, CDR2 SVGAGI (reference sequence). This CDR3 is CASSYPGGGNQETQYF. CDR3 nucleotides: TGTGCCAGCAGTTACCCCGGGGGAGGGAACCAAGAGACCCAGTACTTC.

This clonotype was seen a handful of times. The chain has TRBV5-1 and TRBJ2-7; D possibly corresponds to TRBD1 (5 bases). This CDR3 spans 14 amino acids. The V end lost 4 bases, the J end lost 5 bases, and 16 bases lay between the germline ends. Per the germline V gene, CDR1 is SGHRS and CDR2 is YFSETQ. The CDR3 loop is CASSTDSLDDEQYF. Here the CDR3 DNA reads TGCGCCAGCAGCACTGACAGCCTGGATGACGAGCAGTACTTC.

In this sample, this clonotype turned up a few times. This sequence joins TRBV5-4 and TRBJ1-4; D not resolved. Germline lookup yields CDR1 SGHNT and CDR2 YYREEE (reference sequence). V gave up 0 bases and J gave up 5 bases, with 8 bases separating them. The CDR3 sequence is 14 residues long. Here the CDR3 reads CASSLGRRNEKLFF. CDR3 nucleotides: TGTGCCAGCAGCTTGGGTCGGAGAAATGAAAAACTGTTTTTT.

There are many counts of this clonotype. The chain has TRBV6-1 and TRBJ1-6; 11 bases map to TRBD1. V shed 4 bases and J 6 bases; nucleotides not matched to a gene: 11. In germline, CDR1 is MNHNS, CDR2 SASEGT. The CDR3 is 18 residues long. CDR3 DNA: TGTGCCAGCAGTGCGCTCCCGGGACAGGGGGTTGGTAATTCACCCCTCCACTTT. It encodes CASSALPGQGVGNSPLHF.

By share of the sample, this clonotype is medium-sized (0.01 to 0.1%). V is TRBV18 and J is TRBJ1-1, with a weak D call TRBD1 (6 bases). Germline values: CDR1 KGHSH, CDR2 LQKENI. This CDR3 has 12 amino acids. V was pared by 8 bases and J by 3 bases, with 10 bases between. The chain's CDR3 is CASAQGYTEAFF. The CDR3 DNA reads TGTGCCAGCGCTCAGGGGTACACTGAAGCTTTCTTT.

This clonotype was seen repeatedly, ten times or more. The chain employs TRBV6-5 and TRBJ2-7; tentative D call: TRBD1 (5 bases). The CDR3 consists of 15 residues. With 6 bases removed from V and 0 bases from J, the gap between germline ends came to 15 bases. The germline gives CDR1 MNHEY, CDR2 SVGAGI. The CDR3 DNA follows: TGTGCCAGCAGCCGAGACAGAAGCTACTCCTACGAGCAGTACTTC. This encodes CASSRDRSYSYEQYF.

This clonotype was observed many times. This chain connects TRBV11-2 to TRBJ2-2; D tentatively reads TRBD1 or TRBD2 (5 bases each). The germline CDR1 and CDR2 sequences are SGHAT and FQNNGV. V shed 2 bases and J shed 3 bases, with 19 bases lying between them. This CDR3 has 18 amino acids. The CDR3 here is CASSLPHRWGTDTGELFF. As DNA, the CDR3 is TGTGCCAGCAGCTTACCCCACAGGTGGGGGACGGACACCGGGGAGCTGTTTTTT.

In its sample, this clonotype was seen a few times. The chain combines TRBV19 with TRBJ2-2; D gene ambiguous. V gave up 3 bases and J gave up 1 base, with 6 bases separating them. Germline V gene sequence: CDR1 LNHDA, CDR2 SQIVND (reference sequence). CDR3 length equals 14 residues. The CDR3 DNA follows: TGTGCCAGTAGTATCGGTCGGAACACCGGGGAGCTGTTTTTT. Translating it yields CASSIGRNTGELFF. Drawing the rest from reference TRBV19 and TRBJ2-2, the complete variable domain is DGGITQSPKYLFRKEGQNVTLSCEQNLNHDAMYWYRQDPGQGLRLIYYSQIVNDFQKGDIAEGYSVSREKKESFPLTVTSAQKNPTAFYLCASSIGRNTGELFFGEGSRLTVL.

In its sample, this clonotype was seen a few times. The chain combines TRBV4-3 with TRBJ2-7; 9 positions agree with TRBD1. CDR1 and CDR2 from the germline V gene are LGHNA and YSLEER. This CDR3 spans 15 amino acids. J gave up 5 bases and V 1 base, and 6 bases lay outside the gene matches. The CDR3: CASSQGRDRAHEQYF. CDR3 coding DNA: TGCGCCAGCAGCCAAGGCCGGGACAGGGCCCACGAGCAGTACTTC.

The chain combines TRBV4-2 with TRBJ2-1; 7 bases match TRBD2. J gave up 1 base and V 1 base, and 1 base lay outside the gene matches. The germline V gene encodes CDR1 LGHNA and CDR2 YNFKEQ. The CDR3 runs to 15 residues. The CDR3 sequence: CASSQVRGSYNEQFF. DNA for the CDR3: TGTGCCAGCAGCCAAGTGCGGGGGTCCTACAATGAGCAGTTCTTC.

The rearrangement links TRBV19 to TRBJ2-1; D unresolved. Germline V gives CDR1 LNHDA, CDR2 SQIVND (reference sequence). The CDR3 is 14 residues long. V was clipped by 6 bases and J by 2 bases, with 11 bases between them. The CDR3 coding sequence is TGTGCCAGTAGAGCGTCAGGAGCCTACAATGAGCAGTTCTTC. This sequence encodes CASRASGAYNEQFF.

This clonotype turned up a few times. The chain joins TRBV11-2 to TRBJ2-3, with D uncertain. The V gene's germline CDR1 is SGHAT and CDR2 FQNNGV. The CDR3 has 15 residues. Trimming cost V 1 base and J 0 bases, with 8 bases left between them. The CDR3 sequence: CASSLASDSTDTQYF. In DNA, the CDR3 is TGTGCCAGCAGCTTAGCCAGTGATAGCACAGATACGCAGTATTTT.

This clonotype was found a few times. This rearrangement joins TRBV7-9 to TRBJ1-4, with 7 bases identical to TRBD1. The CDR3 loop spans 16 amino acids. V was pared by 3 bases and J by 5 bases, with 9 bases of the junction left unmatched. Germline V lookup: CDR1 SEHNR, CDR2 FQNEAQ (reference sequence). The CDR3 bases are TGTGCCAGCAGCTTGGCGCCGGGACAGAGGAATGAAAAACTGTTTTTT. Its protein product is CASSLAPGQRNEKLFF.

This clonotype was detected only a few times. This chain links TRBV11-2 with TRBJ2-5; either TRBD1 or TRBD2 may fit D (5 bases each). CDR1 and CDR2 from the germline V gene are SGHAT and FQNNGV. The V end lost 4 bases, the J end lost 1 base, and 10 bases lay between the germline ends. The CDR3 spans 14 residues. This CDR3 reads CASSSRGVQETQYF. The CDR3 DNA reads TGTGCCAGCAGCTCTAGAGGGGTCCAAGAGACCCAGTACTTC.

This clonotype showed up many times. This chain uses TRBV20-1 with TRBJ1-4, with D uncertain. The ends were cut back, 5 bases at V and 8 bases at J, with 15 bases in the middle. CDR3 length equals 13 residues. Germline values: CDR1 DFQATT, CDR2 SNEGSKA (reference sequence). For the CDR3, the DNA is TGCAGTGCTGACAACCAGGCTCAAGAAAAACTGTTTTTT. It yields the protein CSADNQAQEKLFF.

In its sample, this clonotype was seen a few times. The chain has TRBV12-3 or TRBV12-4 and TRBJ1-1, with 10 bases lining up with TRBD1. With V trimmed by 6 bases and J by 7 bases, 11 bases remained unmatched. This CDR3 comprises 15 residues. CDR3 in DNA: TGTGCCAGCAGGAACCCGGGACAGGGGAACGGTGAAGCTTTCTTT. It codes for CASRNPGQGNGEAFF.

V is TRBV3-1 and J is TRBJ1-5; the D is unclear. The CDR3 runs to 13 residues. The germline V gene has CDR1 LGHDT and CDR2 YNNKEL (reference sequence). The V end was cut by 3 bases, the J end by 5 bases, with 8 bases between. Here the CDR3 reads CASSQGGDQPQHF. The CDR3 region has the DNA TGTGCCAGCAGCCAGGGAGGAGATCAGCCCCAGCATTTT.

This clonotype appeared a few times. The V and J genes are TRBV6-5 and TRBJ2-2; 7 positions match TRBD1. Trimming cost V 6 bases and J 1 base; bases outside gene matches: 5. The CDR3 length is 15 residues. Germline CDR1 reads MNHEY; CDR2 reads SVGAGI. CDR3 residues: CASSGDRENTGELFF. The CDR3 DNA is TGTGCCAGCAGCGGGGACAGAGAGAACACCGGGGAGCTGTTTTTT.

This clonotype was detected ten times or more. The V gene is TRBV3-1, the J gene TRBJ2-3, with D possibly called TRBD1 or TRBD2 (5 bases each). The CDR3 spans 18 residues. Germline-derived CDR1 and CDR2 are LGHDT and YNNKEL (reference sequence). The V and J ends lost 0 bases and 0 bases respectively, with 16 bases between them. CDR3 sequence: CASSQDPERGASTDTQYF. CDR3 coding DNA: TGTGCCAGCAGCCAAGATCCGGAGAGGGGAGCTAGCACAGATACGCAGTATTTT.

This chain links TRBV7-8 with TRBJ1-3; unclear D gene. This CDR3 contains 16 residues. CDR1 and CDR2 from the germline V gene are SGHVS and FQNEAQ. Trimming removed 5 bases from V and 0 bases from J, with 14 bases in between. The CDR3 DNA reads as TGTGCCAGCAGCACCTCCCGAGCCCCCTCTGGAAACACCATATATTTT. Translation gives CASSTSRAPSGNTIYF.

This rearrangement joins TRBV5-6 to TRBJ2-7, with D unresolved. The CDR3 extends over 14 amino acids. CDR1 and CDR2 (germline): SGHDT, YYEEEE. Trimming removed 2 bases from V and 3 bases from J, with 12 bases in between. For the CDR3, the DNA is TGTGCCAGCAGCTTACAGCAGAGATTCTACGAGCAGTACTTC. It codes for CASSLQQRFYEQYF.

The chain links TRBV2 to TRBJ1-6, with 10 positions matching TRBD1. The CDR3 runs to 15 residues. With V trimmed by 6 bases and J by 8 bases, 7 bases remained unmatched. Germline-derived CDR1 and CDR2 are SNHLY and FYNNEI. The CDR3 DNA is TGTGCCAGCAGACCGGACAGGGGGTGGGATTCACCCCTCCACTTT. Translated, it gives CASRPDRGWDSPLHF.

The V gene is TRBV15, the J gene TRBJ1-2; the D is unclear. The V end was cut by 0 bases, the J end by 8 bases, with 16 bases between. CDR1 is LNHNV and CDR2 is YYDKDF in the germline V gene (reference sequence). This CDR3 contains 15 residues. In nucleotides, the CDR3 is TGTGCCACCAGCAGAGACCCGGACGGCTACGGAGGCTACACCTTC. Protein sequence: CATSRDPDGYGGYTF.

This clonotype was detected only a few times. V and J are TRBV4-1 and TRBJ2-4; D unclear. Trimming took 3 bases from V and 2 from J, leaving 14 bases between them. The germline CDR1 and CDR2 sequences are MGHRA and YSYEKL. The CDR3 contains 16 residues. The CDR3 DNA sequence: TGCGCCAGCAGCCATGGGTCCGCCATGACCAAAAACATTCAGTACTTC. Translating it yields CASSHGSAMTKNIQYF.

In its sample, this clonotype was seen many times. The CDR3 nucleotides read TGTGCCAGCAGCTACGACACCTCCTACGAGCAGTACTTC. Its translation is CASSYDTSYEQYF. The V and J genes are TRBV7-6 and TRBJ2-7; D not certain. Germline CDR1 reads SGHVS; CDR2 reads FNYEAQ. The CDR3 has 13 amino acids. Trimming stripped 4 bases from V and 0 bases from J, with 7 bases between.

This clonotype was seen a few times. The chain carries TRBV10-3 and TRBJ2-1, with D perhaps TRBD1 or TRBD2 (5 bases each). Germline lookup yields CDR1 ENHRY and CDR2 SYGVKD. Trimming removed 7 bases at V and 5 bases at J, with 12 bases between. The CDR3 has 13 residues. The CDR3 region has the DNA TGTGCCATCAATCGGGACCGCGACAATGAGCAGTTCTTC. Its translation is CAINRDRDNEQFF.

This clonotype was found many times. This chain joins TRBV4-1 and TRBJ1-5, with 9 bases that match TRBD1. CDR1 MGHRA and CDR2 YSYEKL come from the germline V gene. This CDR3 comprises 16 residues. Unmatched junction bases numbered 13, after V lost 4 bases and J lost 9 bases. The CDR3: CASSLGQGTSVGPQHF. The CDR3, as DNA: TGCGCCAGCAGCCTGGGACAGGGTACCTCCGTGGGGCCCCAGCATTTT.

This clonotype was picked up many times. This sequence joins TRBV4-3 and TRBJ2-3; 11 nucleotides match TRBD2. This CDR3 spans 16 amino acids. J lost 1 base, V lost 1 base, and 1 base had no gene match. In germline, CDR1 is LGHNA, CDR2 YSLEER. This chain's CDR3 is CASSQVTSGGTDTQYF. The DNA of the CDR3 is TGCGCCAGCAGCCAAGTGACTAGCGGGGGCACAGATACGCAGTATTTT.

This rearrangement joins TRBV21-1 to TRBJ2-3. TRBV21-1 is classified as a pseudogene. The CDR3 runs 14 residues. The CDR3 region is CASLKAGNTDTQYF. In nucleotides, the CDR3 is TGTGCCAGCCTCAAAGCGGGGAACACAGATACGCAGTATTTT.

This clonotype was seen at least ten times. The genes are TRBV30 and TRBJ1-1, with 8 bases aligning to TRBD1. The CDR3 contains 12 residues. After removal of 5 bases from V and 5 bases from J, the junction contained 4 bases not matched to a gene. Per germline, CDR1 GTSNPN and CDR2 SVGIG (reference sequence). CDR3 region: CAWSNRGTEAFF. Here the CDR3 DNA reads TGTGCCTGGTCCAACAGGGGGACTGAAGCTTTCTTT.